This passage covers 31 T cell receptor beta chains from one sample sequenced in a study of shared clonotypes between healthy human individuals. Clones were sequenced by immunoSEQ multiplex PCR, and TCRdb holds only the in-frame ones, with some missing. Of 2,100,000 or so clones in the sample, approximately 96% were seen once. What was sequenced was naive CD4+ T cells sorted from blood. Subset reported: CD45RA+ positively selected. Source of these receptors: a man between 18 and 35 years old in good health.

With respect to this clone: Sequence at one end of the junction differs from germline and may be a read error. The V and J genes are TRBV6-5 and TRBJ2-7; D ambiguous. CDR1 and CDR2 (germline): MNHEY, SVGAGI. The CDR3 extends over 12 amino acids. CDR3 bases: TGTGCCAGCAGCCCGCGACCGAACCTGGTGCACTTC. Protein product: CASSPRPNLVHF.

CDR3 amino acids: CASRNTGTAYGYTF. The CDR3 region has the DNA TGTGCCAGCAGGAATACCGGGACAGCCTATGGCTACACCTTC. This chain joins TRBV11-2 and TRBJ1-2, with 7 bases fitting TRBD1. This CDR3 spans 14 amino acids. Germline loops: CDR1 SGHAT, CDR2 FQNNGV. V trimming: 6 bases; J trimming: 4 bases; junction bases outside the gene matches: 8. Drawing the rest from reference TRBV11-2 and TRBJ1-2, the complete variable domain is EAGVAQSPRYKIIEKRQSVAFWCNPISGHATLYWYQQILGQGPKLLIQFQNNGVVDDSQLPKDRFSAERLKGVDSTLKIQPAKLEDSAVYLCASRNTGTAYGYTFGSGTRLTVV.

This chain links TRBV5-1 with TRBJ2-2; 8 bases fit TRBD1. The CDR3 is 14 residues long. CDR1 SGHRS and CDR2 YFSETQ come from the germline V gene. V shed 4 bases and J 4 bases; nucleotides not matched to a gene: 3. CDR3 loop: CASSETGATGELFF. DNA for the CDR3: TGCGCCAGCAGCGAGACAGGGGCCACCGGGGAGCTGTTTTTT.

The CDR3 region is CASRSGTNSPLHF. The CDR3 DNA follows: TGTGCCAGCAGGTCGGGGACGAATTCACCCCTCCACTTT. V usage is TRBV6-5 and J usage is TRBJ1-6; tentative D call: TRBD1 (5 bases). V was cut by 6 bases and J by 7 bases, with 10 bases left in between. Per the germline V gene, CDR1 is MNHEY and CDR2 is SVGAGI. The CDR3 is 13 residues long.

The chain joins TRBV11-2 to TRBJ1-4; weak D call: TRBD1 (6 bases). The length of the CDR3 is 13 residues. Germline loops: CDR1 SGHAT, CDR2 FQNNGV. The V and J ends lost 5 bases and 8 bases respectively, with 12 bases between them. The CDR3 here is CASSRGGREKLFF. The CDR3 nucleotides read TGTGCCAGCAGCCGAGGGGGTAGGGAAAAACTGTTTTTT.

This clone turned up a few times. One end of the junction does not line up with germline, which may come from a read error. The rearrangement uses TRBV25-1 and TRBJ2-5; D is uncertain. The CDR3 totals 11 residues. CDR1 is MGHDK and CDR2 is SYGVNS in the germline V gene. The CDR3 spells CAGSVPGTQYF. CDR3 nucleotide sequence: TGTGCCGGCAGTGTACCTGGGACCCAGTACTTC.

In regard to this clone: This same CDR3 is encoded by further DNA sequences in the sample. The V gene is TRBV20-1, the J gene TRBJ1-2; 8 positions agree with TRBD1. Germline lookup yields CDR1 DFQATT and CDR2 SNEGSKA (reference sequence). V shed 5 bases, J shed 7 bases, and the junction held 3 bases outside the gene matches. This CDR3 spans 11 amino acids. This chain's CDR3 is CSASQGGGYTF. As DNA, the CDR3 is TGCAGTGCTTCACAGGGGGGTGGCTACACCTTC.

J is TRBJ2-5 and V is TRBV5-6, with TRBD1 matching 11 bases. The J segment lost 4 bases and the V segment lost 4 bases, leaving 3 bases of the junction unmatched. Germline-derived CDR1 and CDR2 are SGHDT and YYEEEE. The CDR3 is 14 residues long. This CDR3 is CASSQGQGVETQYF. The CDR3 DNA reads as TGTGCCAGCAGCCAGGGACAGGGGGTAGAGACCCAGTACTTC.

The rearrangement links TRBV30 to TRBJ1-4; TRBD1 agrees at 9 bases. The germline V gene encodes CDR1 GTSNPN and CDR2 SVGIG (reference sequence). V was clipped by 3 bases and J by 8 bases; unmatched bases: 10. The CDR3 loop spans 15 amino acids. DNA of the CDR3: TGTGCCTGGAGCCCCAGGGGGACAGGGCAGGAAAAACTGTTTTTT. This sequence encodes CAWSPRGTGQEKLFF. The variable domain in full, with the rest retrieved from reference TRBV30 and TRBJ1-4, is SQTIHQWPATLVQPVGSPLSLECTVEGTSNPNLYWYRQAAGRGLQLLFYSVGIGQISSEVPQNLSASRPQDRQFILSSKKLLLSDSGFYLCAWSPRGTGQEKLFFGSGTQLSVL.

This clone was seen just once. The chain links TRBV6-1 to TRBJ2-3, with D tentatively TRBD2 (5 bases). There are 13 residues in the CDR3. The ends were cut back, 8 bases at V and 0 bases at J, with 9 bases in the middle. Germline CDR1 MNHNS, CDR2 SASEGT. The CDR3 nucleotides read TGTGCCAGCGAGCGGCCTAGCACAGATACGCAGTATTTT. It codes for CASERPSTDTQYF.

The gene calls are TRBV7-2 and TRBJ1-1; D gene unclear. V lost 3 bases, J lost 1 base, and 3 bases lay in between. This CDR3 is built from 12 residues. Germline V gives CDR1 SGHTA, CDR2 FQGNSA. The CDR3 DNA reads TGTGCCAGCAGCTTGAAGAACACTGAAGCTTTCTTT. Translated, it gives CASSLKNTEAFF.

This clone was recorded a few times. The chain is built from TRBV30 and TRBJ1-1, with D possibly being TRBD1 (6 bases). This CDR3 comprises 12 residues. The V end lost 6 bases, the J end lost 1 base, and 9 bases lay between the germline ends. CDR1 is GTSNPN, CDR2 SVGIG, per germline (reference sequence). As DNA, the CDR3 is TGTGCCTGTCAGGGGAGGAACACTGAAGCTTTCTTT. Protein product: CACQGRNTEAFF.

The V call is TRBV28, the J call TRBJ2-1, with D perhaps TRBD2 (6 bases). Germline CDR1 is MDHEN and CDR2 is SYDVKM. This CDR3 is built from 11 residues. The V end lost 8 bases, the J end lost 5 bases, and 7 bases lay between the germline ends. The CDR3, as DNA: TGTGCCAGCCGGGAGAACAATGAGCAGTTCTTC. Translating gives CASRENNEQFF.

This clone was observed a single time. This sequence joins TRBV4-3 and TRBJ2-6; D remains ambiguous. CDR3 length: 15 amino acids. Looked up from germline, CDR1 is LGHNA and CDR2 is YSLEER. Trimming removed 0 bases from V and 4 bases from J, with 7 bases in between. The chain's CDR3 is CASSQDSSGANVLTF. The CDR3 DNA reads TGCGCCAGCAGCCAAGATTCGAGCGGGGCCAACGTCCTGACTTTC.

The rearrangement joins TRBV5-1 to TRBJ2-7, with 9 bases that match TRBD1. V was pared by 0 bases and J by 1 base, with 5 bases of the junction left unmatched. The germline gives CDR1 SGHRS, CDR2 YFSETQ. This CDR3 has 16 residues. CDR3 in DNA: TGCGCCAGCAGCTTGGGGGGACAGGGAGAATCCTACGAGCAGTACTTC. Encoded protein: CASSLGGQGESYEQYF.

The chain uses TRBV4-1 and TRBJ1-6, with D possibly matching TRBD1 (5 bases). Looked up from germline, CDR1 is MGHRA and CDR2 is YSYEKL. This CDR3 spans 16 amino acids. V gave up 3 bases and J gave up 7 bases, with 16 bases separating them. The CDR3 protein is CASSQLDSYNNSPLHF. CDR3 in DNA: TGCGCCAGCAGCCAGTTAGACAGCTACAACAATTCACCCCTCCACTTT.

The rearrangement uses TRBV4-3 and TRBJ2-2; D call uncertain. Trimming took off 0 bases at V and 5 bases at J, with 13 bases between the two ends. From germline, CDR1 is LGHNA and CDR2 YSLEER. This CDR3 contains 16 residues. CDR3 sequence (DNA): TGCGCCAGCAGCCAAGATTCAAAGGGTGGGACCGGGGAGCTGTTTTTT. It is translated as CASSQDSKGGTGELFF.

CDR3 sequence: CASSRDSPSTDTQYF. The DNA of the CDR3 is TGCGCCAGCAGCCGGGACTCCCCAAGCACAGATACGCAGTATTTT. V and J are TRBV5-1 and TRBJ2-3; TRBD2 might be the D (6 bases). Germline CDR1 reads SGHRS; CDR2 reads YFSETQ. The V end lost 4 bases, the J end lost 0 bases, and 12 bases lay between the germline ends. The CDR3 totals 15 residues.

Of note for this clone: The junction differs from germline at one of its ends, possibly a read error. CDR3 region: CASSLIAGVQETQYF. The CDR3 region has the DNA TGTGCTAGCAGCCTAATAGCGGGCGTCCAAGAGACCCAGTACTTC. The V call is TRBV7-7, the J call TRBJ2-5; 7 bases align to TRBD2. The CDR3 totals 15 residues. Germline CDR1 reads SSHAT; CDR2 reads FNYEAQ (reference sequence).

V usage is TRBV7-2 and J usage is TRBJ1-1, with TRBD1 as a possible D gene (5 bases). The CDR3 runs 13 residues. Per the germline V gene, CDR1 is SGHTA and CDR2 is FQGNSA. With 2 bases removed from V and 5 bases from J, the gap between germline ends came to 9 bases. As DNA, the CDR3 is TGTGCCAGCAGCTTACTGGAGGGGACTGAAGCTTTCTTT. It specifies CASSLLEGTEAFF.

For this clone: In the same sample, other DNA sequences code for this CDR3. The V and J genes are TRBV6-1 and TRBJ1-6; D remains ambiguous. The V gene lost 6 bases and the J gene lost 7 bases, with 4 bases spanning the gap. CDR1 MNHNS and CDR2 SASEGT come from the germline V gene. The CDR3 extends over 11 amino acids. The DNA for the CDR3 is TGTGCCAGCAGGGGGAATTCACCCCTCCACTTT. Translated: CASRGNSPLHF.

The chain combines TRBV4-3 with TRBJ2-2; perhaps TRBD1 as D (6 bases). CDR1 and CDR2 (germline): LGHNA, YSLEER. Trimming cost V 1 base and J 4 bases, with 13 bases left between them. This CDR3 spans 16 amino acids. The CDR3 is CASSQGTATTTGELFF. The CDR3 bases are TGCGCCAGCAGCCAAGGGACAGCTACCACCACCGGGGAGCTGTTTTTT.

This chain uses TRBV5-1 with TRBJ2-3; TRBD1 is a possible D gene (5 bases). The CDR3 covers 16 residues. The ends were cut back, 3 bases at V and 2 bases at J, with 16 bases in the middle. The germline V gene has CDR1 SGHRS and CDR2 YFSETQ. The CDR3, as DNA: TGCGCCAGCAGCTCCCCTCCAGGGCTTGTCACAGATACGCAGTATTTT. Its protein is CASSSPPGLVTDTQYF. Combining the CDR3 with reference TRBV5-1 and TRBJ2-3 gives the whole variable domain KAGVTQTPRYLIKTRGQQVTLSCSPISGHRSVSWYQQTPGQGLQFLFEYFSETQRNKGNFPGRFSGRQFSNSRSEMNVSTLELGDSALYLCASSSPPGLVTDTQYFGPGTRLTVL.

The chain uses TRBV29-1 and TRBJ2-2, with a tentative D call TRBD1 (5 bases). V was trimmed by 4 bases and J by 5 bases, leaving 5 bases between them. Germline values: CDR1 SQVTM, CDR2 ANQGSEA. This CDR3 is 11 amino acids long. CDR3 protein: CSVAGTGELFF. CDR3 sequence (DNA): TGCAGCGTTGCAGGGACCGGGGAGCTGTTTTTT.

The chain carries TRBV7-2 and TRBJ2-5; D possibly uses TRBD1 or TRBD2 (6 bases each). CDR1 and CDR2 from the germline V gene are SGHTA and FQGNSA. V was pared by 5 bases and J by 7 bases, with 17 bases between. CDR3 length: 14 residues. CDR3 residues: CASSPDWGAGTQYF. As DNA, the CDR3 is TGTGCCAGCAGCCCAGACTGGGGGGCGGGGACCCAGTACTTC.

CDR3 loop: CASSSGQNTEAFF. The CDR3 bases are TGTGCCAGCAGCTCCGGACAGAACACTGAAGCTTTCTTT. This rearrangement joins TRBV7-6 to TRBJ1-1; weak D call: TRBD1 (5 bases). Germline V gives CDR1 SGHVS, CDR2 FNYEAQ. The CDR3 sequence is 13 residues long. V dropped 4 bases and J dropped 1 base, with 7 bases sitting between them.

As concerns this clone: This specimen includes other DNA sequences encoding the same CDR3. The chain joins TRBV5-1 to TRBJ1-5; TRBD1 matches at 9 bases. There are 15 residues in the CDR3. Looked up from germline, CDR1 is SGHRS and CDR2 is YFSETQ. The ends lost 2 bases at V and 0 bases at J; junction bases unmatched: 0. CDR3 loop: CASSLQGASNQPQHF. CDR3 DNA sequence: TGCGCCAGCAGCTTACAGGGGGCTAGCAATCAGCCCCAGCATTTT. Filled out from reference TRBV5-1 and TRBJ1-5, the complete variable domain reads KAGVTQTPRYLIKTRGQQVTLSCSPISGHRSVSWYQQTPGQGLQFLFEYFSETQRNKGNFPGRFSGRQFSNSRSEMNVSTLELGDSALYLCASSLQGASNQPQHFGDGTRLSIL.

The count of this clone is one. This chain joins TRBV11-2 and TRBJ1-3, with D unresolved. Trimming cost V 5 bases and J 3 bases, with 20 bases left between them. This CDR3 contains 17 residues. The V gene's germline CDR1 is SGHAT and CDR2 FQNNGV. For the CDR3, the DNA is TGTGCCAGCAGCCCCTACCGCCTGGGTGAGGTTGGAAACACCATATATTTT. Its protein product is CASSPYRLGEVGNTIYF. Full variable domain (outside the CDR3, taken from reference TRBV11-2 and TRBJ1-3): EAGVAQSPRYKIIEKRQSVAFWCNPISGHATLYWYQQILGQGPKLLIQFQNNGVVDDSQLPKDRFSAERLKGVDSTLKIQPAKLEDSAVYLCASSPYRLGEVGNTIYFGEGSWLTVV.

This chain uses TRBV6-1 with TRBJ1-6; no firm D call. The CDR3 runs to 12 residues. V was pared by 7 bases and J by 8 bases, with 9 bases between. Germline V gene data show CDR1 as MNHNS and CDR2 as SASEGT. In DNA, the CDR3 is TGTGCCAGCACCCCGGGAGATTCACCCCTCCACTTT. It specifies CASTPGDSPLHF.

This chain links TRBV10-2 with TRBJ2-7; TRBD1 matches at 9 bases. Germline V gene data show CDR1 as WSHSY and CDR2 as SAAADI. This CDR3 is built from 13 residues. V lost 7 bases, J lost 3 bases, and 4 bases stayed unmatched. The CDR3: CASTGQGGYEQYF. The CDR3 DNA reads TGCGCCAGCACGGGACAGGGCGGCTACGAGCAGTACTTC.

This chain links TRBV10-3 with TRBJ1-6; maybe TRBD1 (5 bases). Germline V gene sequence: CDR1 ENHRY, CDR2 SYGVKD. There are 14 residues in the CDR3. V was clipped by 6 bases and J by 14 bases, with 20 bases between them. The CDR3 reads CAIRTGTESSALHF. For the CDR3, the DNA is TGTGCCATCAGGACCGGGACGGAGTCATCGGCCCTCCACTTT.